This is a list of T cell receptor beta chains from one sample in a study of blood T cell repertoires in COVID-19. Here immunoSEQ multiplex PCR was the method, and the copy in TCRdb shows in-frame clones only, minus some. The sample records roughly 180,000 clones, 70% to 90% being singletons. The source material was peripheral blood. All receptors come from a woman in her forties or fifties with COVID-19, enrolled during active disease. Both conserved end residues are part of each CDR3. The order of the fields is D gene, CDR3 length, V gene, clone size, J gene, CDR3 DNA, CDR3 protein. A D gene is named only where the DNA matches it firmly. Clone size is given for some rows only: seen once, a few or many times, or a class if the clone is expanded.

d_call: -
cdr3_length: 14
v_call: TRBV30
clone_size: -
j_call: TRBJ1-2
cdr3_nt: TGTGCCTGGAGCACCTCGGACTCCTGGTTTGGCTACACCTTC
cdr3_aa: CAWSTSDSWFGYTF

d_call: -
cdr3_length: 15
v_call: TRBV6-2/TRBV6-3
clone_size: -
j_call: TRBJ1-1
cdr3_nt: TGTGCCAGCAGCCCCACGGGTAGACCGAACACTGAAGCTTTCTTT
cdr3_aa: CASSPTGRPNTEAFF

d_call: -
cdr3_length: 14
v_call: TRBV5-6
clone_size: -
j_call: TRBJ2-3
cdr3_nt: TGTGCCAGCAGCTTGGGCTACCGCACAGATACGCAGTATTTT
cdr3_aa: CASSLGYRTDTQYF

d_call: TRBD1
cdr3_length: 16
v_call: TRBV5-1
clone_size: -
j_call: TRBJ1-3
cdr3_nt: TGCGCCAGCAGCTTGGCCGGACAGGGGGATGGAAACACCATATATTTT
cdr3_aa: CASSLAGQGDGNTIYF

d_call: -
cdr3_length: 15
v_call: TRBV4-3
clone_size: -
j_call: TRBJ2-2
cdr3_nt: TGCGCCAGCAGCCAAGATCAGGCTATCACCGGGGAGCTGTTTTTT
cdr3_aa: CASSQDQAITGELFF

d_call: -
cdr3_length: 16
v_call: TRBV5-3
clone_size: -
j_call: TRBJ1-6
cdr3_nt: TGTGCCAGAAGCTTGTCTAGGGGCCGTGATAATTCACCCCTCCACTTT
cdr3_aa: CARSLSRGRDNSPLHF

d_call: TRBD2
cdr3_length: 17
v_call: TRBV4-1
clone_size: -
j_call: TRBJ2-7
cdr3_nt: TGCGCCAGCAGCCAAGGTATACTAGCGGGGGGGCTCGGCGAGCAGTACTTC
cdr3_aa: CASSQGILAGGLGEQYF

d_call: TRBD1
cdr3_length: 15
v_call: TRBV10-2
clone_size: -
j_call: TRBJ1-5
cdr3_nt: TGCGCCAGCAGTGGCTCAGGGGGAAGCAATCAGCCCCAGCATTTT
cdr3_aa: CASSGSGGSNQPQHF

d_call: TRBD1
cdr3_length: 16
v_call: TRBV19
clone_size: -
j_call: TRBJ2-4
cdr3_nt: TGTGCCAGTAGACGTCCCGGGACAGGGCGAGAAAACATTCAGTACTTC
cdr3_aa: CASRRPGTGRENIQYF

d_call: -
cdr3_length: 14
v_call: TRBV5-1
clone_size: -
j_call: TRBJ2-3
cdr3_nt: TGCGCCAGCAGCTTGGACAGAAGCACAGATACGCAGTATTTT
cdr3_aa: CASSLDRSTDTQYF

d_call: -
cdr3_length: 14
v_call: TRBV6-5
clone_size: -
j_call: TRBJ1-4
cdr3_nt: TGTGCCAGCAGCCCGGGACAAAGTAGAGAAAAACTGTTTTTT
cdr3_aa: CASSPGQSREKLFF

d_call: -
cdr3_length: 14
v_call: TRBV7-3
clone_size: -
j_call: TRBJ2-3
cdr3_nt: TGTGCCAGCAGCTTAATCGGGGTGGGAGATACGCAGTATTTT
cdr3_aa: CASSLIGVGDTQYF

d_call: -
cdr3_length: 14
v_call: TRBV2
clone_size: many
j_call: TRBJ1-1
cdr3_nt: TGTGCCAGCAGCTACAGGCAATCGAACACTGAAGCTTTCTTT
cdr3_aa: CASSYRQSNTEAFF

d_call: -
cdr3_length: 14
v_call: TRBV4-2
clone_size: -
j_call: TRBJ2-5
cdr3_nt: TGTGCCAGCAGCCAGAGGGGGGGAGGTGAGACCCAGTACTTC
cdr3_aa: CASSQRGGGETQYF

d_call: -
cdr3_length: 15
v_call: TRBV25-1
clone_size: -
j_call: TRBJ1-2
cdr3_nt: TGTGCCAGCAGTGACGCCGCAGGGGTTTTCGATGGCTACACCTTC
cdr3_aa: CASSDAAGVFDGYTF

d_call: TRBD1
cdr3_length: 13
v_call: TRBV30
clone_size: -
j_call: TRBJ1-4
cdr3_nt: TGTGCCTTCCAGACAGGGAATAATGAAAAACTGTTTTTT
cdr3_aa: CAFQTGNNEKLFF

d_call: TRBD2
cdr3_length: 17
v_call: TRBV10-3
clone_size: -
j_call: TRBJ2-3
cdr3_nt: TGTGCCATCAGTGGGGAGGCTAGCGGATCTAGCACAGATACGCAGTATTTT
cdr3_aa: CAISGEASGSSTDTQYF

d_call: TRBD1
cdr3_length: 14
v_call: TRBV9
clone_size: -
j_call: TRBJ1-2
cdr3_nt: TGTGCCAGCAGCGTAGGGACAGGGACCTATGGCTACACCTTC
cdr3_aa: CASSVGTGTYGYTF

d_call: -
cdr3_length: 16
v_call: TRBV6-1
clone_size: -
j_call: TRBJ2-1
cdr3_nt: TGTGCCAGCAGTGAAGAATCTCACTTCTCCTACAATGAGCAGTTCTTC
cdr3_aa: CASSEESHFSYNEQFF

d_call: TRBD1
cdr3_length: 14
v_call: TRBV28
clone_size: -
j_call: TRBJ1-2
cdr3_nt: TGTGCCAGCAGTTCTCTGACAGGGGGGTATGGCTACACCTTC
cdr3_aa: CASSSLTGGYGYTF

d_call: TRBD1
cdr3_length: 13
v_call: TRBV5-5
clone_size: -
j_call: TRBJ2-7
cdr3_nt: TGTGCCAGCAGCCCCGGGACAGTTTACGAGCAGTACTTC
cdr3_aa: CASSPGTVYEQYF

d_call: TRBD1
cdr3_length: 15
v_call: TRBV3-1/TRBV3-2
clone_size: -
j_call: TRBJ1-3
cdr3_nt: TGTGCCAGCTCGAACAGGGGGGTAACTGGAAACACCATATATTTT
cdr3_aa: CASSNRGVTGNTIYF

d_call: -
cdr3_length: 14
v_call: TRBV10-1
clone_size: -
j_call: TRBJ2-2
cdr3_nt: TGCGCCAGCAGTGGACTCTCGAACACCGGGGAGCTGTTTTTT
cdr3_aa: CASSGLSNTGELFF

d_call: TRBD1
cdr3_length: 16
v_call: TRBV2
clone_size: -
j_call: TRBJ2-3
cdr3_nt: TGTGCCAGCAGTGCGATTTTCGACGGGACAGGGGATACGCAGTATTTT
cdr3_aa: CASSAIFDGTGDTQYF

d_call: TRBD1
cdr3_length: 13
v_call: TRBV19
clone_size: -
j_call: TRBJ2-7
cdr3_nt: TGTGCCAGTAGTGTACAGGGGGCGCATGAGCAGTACTTC
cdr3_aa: CASSVQGAHEQYF

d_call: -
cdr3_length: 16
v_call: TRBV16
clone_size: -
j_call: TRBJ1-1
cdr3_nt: TGTGCCAGCAGTCGGGGCGCAGGGGAGTACAACACTGAAGCTTTCTTT
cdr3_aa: CASSRGAGEYNTEAFF

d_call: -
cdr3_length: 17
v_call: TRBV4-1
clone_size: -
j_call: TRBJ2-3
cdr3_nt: TGCGCCAGCAGCCAAGATCCAGCTGGGCGGGTCACAGATACGCAGTATTTT
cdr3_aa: CASSQDPAGRVTDTQYF

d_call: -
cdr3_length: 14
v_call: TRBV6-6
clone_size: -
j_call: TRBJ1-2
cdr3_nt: TGTGCCAGCAGACCATCGGACAGAGTCAATGGCTACACCTTC
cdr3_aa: CASRPSDRVNGYTF